One sample yielded the 4 T cell receptor beta chains listed below, sequenced in a study of cytomegalovirus exposure and HLA in healthy donors. Researchers ran the PCR with 60 Vbeta and 13 Jbeta primers. Libraries were prepared by immunoSEQ multiplex PCR; TCRdb keeps only in-frame clonotypes and omits some of them. The table shows 200,000 or so clones, with more than 65% occurring only once. Sequenced material: PBMCs. The receptor set was obtained from a man in his fifties or sixties in good health and CMV-seronegative.

This chain links TRBV18 with TRBJ2-7, with a possible D match to TRBD2 (6 bases). V was clipped by 6 bases and J by 0 bases, with 15 bases between them. The CDR3 extends over 15 amino acids. Per the germline V gene, CDR1 is KGHSH and CDR2 is LQKENI. CDR3 coding DNA: TGTGCCAGCTCCCCGGGGCGGGGTCTCTCCTACGAGCAGTACTTC. As protein: CASSPGRGLSYEQYF. The full variable domain, in which reference TRBV18 and TRBJ2-7 provide the parts outside the CDR3, is NAGVMQNPRHLVRRRGQEARLRCSPMKGHSHVYWYRQLPEEGLKFMVYLQKENIIDESGMPKERFSAEFPKEGPSILRIQQVVRGDSAAYFCASSPGRGLSYEQYFGPGTRLTVT.

This rearrangement joins TRBV27 to TRBJ1-2, with D tentatively TRBD1 (6 bases). CDR3 length: 13 residues. V was cut by 3 bases and J by 8 bases, with 13 bases left in between. The germline gives CDR1 MNHEY, CDR2 SMNVEV (reference sequence). CDR3 DNA sequence: TGTGCCAGCAGTTTGTGGGGGCTTCTCGGCTACACCTTC. Amino acids: CASSLWGLLGYTF.

The rearrangement joins TRBV11-2 to TRBJ1-1; the match to TRBD1 covers 8 bases. V shed 5 bases and J 4 bases; nucleotides not matched to a gene: 6. The CDR3 runs to 14 residues. The germline CDR1 and CDR2 sequences are SGHAT and FQNNGV. CDR3 loop: CASSPWTGSTEAFF. For the CDR3, the DNA is TGTGCCAGCAGCCCGTGGACAGGGAGCACTGAAGCTTTCTTT.

This clone was seen more than once but under ten times. The chain carries TRBV2 and TRBJ1-5; TRBD1 agrees at 7 bases. The V segment lost 6 bases and the J segment 4 bases; nucleotides outside the gene matches: 12. CDR3 length equals 16 residues. Germline V gene sequence: CDR1 SNHLY, CDR2 FYNNEI. This CDR3 is CASRRQGFDGNQPQHF. Here the CDR3 DNA reads TGTGCCAGCAGAAGACAGGGTTTTGATGGTAATCAGCCCCAGCATTTT.